This T cell receptor beta chain comes out of a study of cytomegalovirus exposure and HLA in healthy donors. 60 Vbeta and 13 Jbeta primers were used in PCR. Clones were read by immunoSEQ multiplex PCR, and TCRdb kept only the in-frame ones, dropping some. The sample gives around 33,000 clones, more than 85% of which show up once; about 2.5% is in the top ten. CDR1 and CDR2 (germline): MGHRA, YSYEKL. The ends were cut back, 1 base at V and 4 bases at J, with 13 bases in the middle. The CDR3 contains 15 residues. The sequenced sample was PBMCs. The chain couples TRBV4-1 to TRBJ1-2; tentatively, D is TRBD1 (5 bases). The receptor comes from a woman aged 18-29 years in good health and CMV-seronegative. CDR3 loop: CASSQVGGAGYGYTF. The CDR3 DNA is TGCGCCAGCAGCCAAGTGGGAGGGGCCGGCTATGGCTACACCTTC.